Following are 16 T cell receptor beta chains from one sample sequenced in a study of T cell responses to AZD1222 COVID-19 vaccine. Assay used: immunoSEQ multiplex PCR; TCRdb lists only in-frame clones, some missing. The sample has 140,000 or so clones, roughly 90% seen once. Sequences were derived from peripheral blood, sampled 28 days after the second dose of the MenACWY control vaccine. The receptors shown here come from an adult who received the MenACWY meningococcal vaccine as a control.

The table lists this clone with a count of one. CDR3 in DNA: TGTGCCAGCAGCTTCCCGCGTGCCGAGGACACTGAAGCTTTCTTT. Translating gives CASSFPRAEDTEAFF. The V and J genes are TRBV5-4 and TRBJ1-1; D remains ambiguous. V shed 2 bases and J shed 3 bases, with 14 bases lying between them. Germline loops: CDR1 SGHNT, CDR2 YYREEE (reference sequence). The CDR3 contains 15 residues. The whole variable domain, filled in from reference TRBV5-4 and TRBJ1-1, reads ETGVTQSPTHLIKTRGQQVTLRCSSQSGHNTVSWYQQALGQGPQFIFQYYREEENGRGNFPPRFSGLQFPNYSSELNVNALELDDSALYLCASSFPRAEDTEAFFGQGTRLTVV.

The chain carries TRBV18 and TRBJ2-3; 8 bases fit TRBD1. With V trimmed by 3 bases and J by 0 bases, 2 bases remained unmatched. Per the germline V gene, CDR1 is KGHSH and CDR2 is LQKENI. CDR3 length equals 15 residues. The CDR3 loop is CASSPGQGSTDTQYF. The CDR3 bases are TGTGCCAGCTCACCTGGACAGGGCAGCACAGATACGCAGTATTTT. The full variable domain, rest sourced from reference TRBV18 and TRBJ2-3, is NAGVMQNPRHLVRRRGQEARLRCSPMKGHSHVYWYRQLPEEGLKFMVYLQKENIIDESGMPKERFSAEFPKEGPSILRIQQVVRGDSAAYFCASSPGQGSTDTQYFGPGTRLTVL.

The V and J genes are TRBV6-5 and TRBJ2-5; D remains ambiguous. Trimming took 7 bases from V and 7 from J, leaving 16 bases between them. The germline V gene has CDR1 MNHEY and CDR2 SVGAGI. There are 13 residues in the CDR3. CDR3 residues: CASIKSSSGTQYF. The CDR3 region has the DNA TGTGCCAGCATCAAATCGAGTTCAGGGACCCAGTACTTC.

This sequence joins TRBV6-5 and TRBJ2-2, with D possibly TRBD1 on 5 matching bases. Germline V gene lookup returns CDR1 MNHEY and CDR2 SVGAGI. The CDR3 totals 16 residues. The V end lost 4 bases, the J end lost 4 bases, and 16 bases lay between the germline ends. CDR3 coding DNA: TGTGCCAGCAGTTGGATAAGGGGCGCCGGCACCGGGGAGCTGTTTTTT. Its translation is CASSWIRGAGTGELFF.

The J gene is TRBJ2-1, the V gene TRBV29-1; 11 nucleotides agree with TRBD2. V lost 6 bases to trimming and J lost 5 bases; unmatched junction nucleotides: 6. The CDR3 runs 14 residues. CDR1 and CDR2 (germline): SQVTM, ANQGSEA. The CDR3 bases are TGCAGCGTGGCCGGGACTAGCGGAGACAATGAGCAGTTCTTC. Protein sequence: CSVAGTSGDNEQFF.

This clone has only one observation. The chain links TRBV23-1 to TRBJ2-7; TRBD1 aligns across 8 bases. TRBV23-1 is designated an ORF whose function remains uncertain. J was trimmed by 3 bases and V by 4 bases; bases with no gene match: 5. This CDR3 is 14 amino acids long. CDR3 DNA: TGCGCCAGCAGTCTCAGGGGGCCCTACTACGAGCAGTACTTC. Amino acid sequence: CASSLRGPYYEQYF.

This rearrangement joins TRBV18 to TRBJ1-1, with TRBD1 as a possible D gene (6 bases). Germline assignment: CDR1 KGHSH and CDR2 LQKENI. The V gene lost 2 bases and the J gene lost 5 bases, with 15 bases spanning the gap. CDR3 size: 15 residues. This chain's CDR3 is CASSPSRGAGTEAFF. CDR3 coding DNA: TGTGCCAGCTCACCATCGCGGGGGGCGGGGACTGAAGCTTTCTTT.

The CDR3 nucleotides are TGCGCCAGCAGCCCCGGCGGTGACTCTGGAAACACCATATATTTT. It translates to CASSPGGDSGNTIYF. The chain has TRBV5-1 and TRBJ1-3; D ambiguous. Trimming left V 4 bases short and J 0 bases short, with 11 bases between. Germline V gives CDR1 SGHRS, CDR2 YFSETQ. The CDR3 length is 15 residues. Variable domain in full (rest from reference TRBV5-1 and TRBJ1-3): KAGVTQTPRYLIKTRGQQVTLSCSPISGHRSVSWYQQTPGQGLQFLFEYFSETQRNKGNFPGRFSGRQFSNSRSEMNVSTLELGDSALYLCASSPGGDSGNTIYFGEGSWLTVV.

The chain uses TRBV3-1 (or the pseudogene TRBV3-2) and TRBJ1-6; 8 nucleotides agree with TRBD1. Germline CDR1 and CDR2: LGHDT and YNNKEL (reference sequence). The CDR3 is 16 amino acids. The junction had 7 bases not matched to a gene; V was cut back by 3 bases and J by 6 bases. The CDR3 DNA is TGTGCCAGCAGCCAGGGCAGGGGGCAGAGTAATTCACCCCTCCACTTT. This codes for CASSQGRGQSNSPLHF.

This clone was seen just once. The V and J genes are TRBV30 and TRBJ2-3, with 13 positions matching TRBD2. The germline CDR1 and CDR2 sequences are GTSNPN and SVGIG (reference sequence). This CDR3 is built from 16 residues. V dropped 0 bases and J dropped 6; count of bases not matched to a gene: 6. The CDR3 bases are TGTGCCTGGAGTGTACTACTAGCGGGGGGGCCGGATACGCAGTATTTT. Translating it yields CAWSVLLAGGPDTQYF.

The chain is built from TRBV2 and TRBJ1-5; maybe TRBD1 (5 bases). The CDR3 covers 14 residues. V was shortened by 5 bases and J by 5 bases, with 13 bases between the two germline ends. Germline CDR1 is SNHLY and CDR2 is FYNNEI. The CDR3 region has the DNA TGTGCCAGCAGTCGGGACGGCCGGGATCAGCCCCAGCATTTT. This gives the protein CASSRDGRDQPQHF.

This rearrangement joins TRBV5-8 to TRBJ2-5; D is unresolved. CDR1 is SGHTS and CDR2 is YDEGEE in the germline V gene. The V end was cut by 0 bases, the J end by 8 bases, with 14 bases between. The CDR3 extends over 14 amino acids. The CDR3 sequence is CASSLGLGQGTQYF. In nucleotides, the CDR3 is TGTGCCAGCAGCTTGGGCCTAGGTCAAGGAACCCAGTACTTC.

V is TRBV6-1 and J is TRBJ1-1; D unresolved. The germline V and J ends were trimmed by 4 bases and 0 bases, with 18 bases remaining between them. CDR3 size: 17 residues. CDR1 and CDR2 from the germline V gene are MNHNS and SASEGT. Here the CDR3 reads CASSVVPFGDMNTEAFF. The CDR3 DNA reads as TGTGCCAGCAGTGTCGTTCCTTTTGGGGATATGAACACTGAAGCTTTCTTT.

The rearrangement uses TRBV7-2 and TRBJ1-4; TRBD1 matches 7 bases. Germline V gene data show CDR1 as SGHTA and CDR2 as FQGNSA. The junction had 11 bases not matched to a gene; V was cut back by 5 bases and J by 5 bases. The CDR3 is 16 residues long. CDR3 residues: CASSDGTARVNEKLFF. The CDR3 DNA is TGTGCCAGCAGCGACGGGACAGCCAGGGTGAATGAAAAACTGTTTTTT.

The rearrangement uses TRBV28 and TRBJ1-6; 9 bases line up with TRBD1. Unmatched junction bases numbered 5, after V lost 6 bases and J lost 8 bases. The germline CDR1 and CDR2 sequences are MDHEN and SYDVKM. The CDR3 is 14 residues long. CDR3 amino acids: CASSLDRGYSPLHF. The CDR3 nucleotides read TGTGCCAGCAGCCTAGACAGGGGGTATTCACCCCTCCACTTT. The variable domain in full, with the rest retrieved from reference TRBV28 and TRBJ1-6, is DVKVTQSSRYLVKRTGEKVFLECVQDMDHENMFWYRQDPGLGLRLIYFSYDVKMKEKGDIPEGYSVSREKKERFSLILESASTNQTSMYLCASSLDRGYSPLHFGNGTRLTVT.

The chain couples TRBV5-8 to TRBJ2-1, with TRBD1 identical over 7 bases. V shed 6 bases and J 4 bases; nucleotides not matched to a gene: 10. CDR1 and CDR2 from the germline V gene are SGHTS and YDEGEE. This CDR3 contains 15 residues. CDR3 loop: CASILHRGRYNEQFF. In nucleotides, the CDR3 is TGTGCCAGCATCCTTCACAGGGGCCGGTACAATGAGCAGTTCTTC. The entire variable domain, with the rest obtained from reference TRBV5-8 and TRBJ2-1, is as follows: EAGVTQSPTHLIKTRGQQATLRCSPISGHTSVYWYQQALGLGLQFLLWYDEGEERNRGNFPPRFSGRQFPNYSSELNVNALELEDSALYLCASILHRGRYNEQFFGPGTRLTVL.